This is a list of T cell receptor beta chains from one sample in a study of Graves' ophthalmopathy and Graves' hyperthyroidism. A single record per CDR3 protein comes from TCRdb applying MiXCR to the multiplex PCR reads. In the table there are 350,000 or so distinct CDR3 sequences, 17% of which are singletons. Sequenced input: peripheral blood. The receptor source for this set is an adult man with Graves' ophthalmopathy. Both conserved end residues are part of each CDR3. The D gene is left open where the match is weak. The listing skips clone size in some rows; elsewhere it reads once, few, many or a size class.

J gene: TRBJ1-5; V gene: TRBV12-3/TRBV12-4; CDR3 length: 14; clone size: .; D gene: .; CDR3 DNA: TGTGCCAGCAGTTTTCTCGGGGCCAATCAGCCCCAGCATTTT; CDR3 protein: CASSFLGANQPQHF
J gene: TRBJ1-3; V gene: TRBV14; CDR3 length: 16; clone size: many; D gene: .; CDR3 DNA: TGTGCCAGCAGCCAAGTCCTGGGGAACTCTGGAAACACCATATATTTT; CDR3 protein: CASSQVLGNSGNTIYF
J gene: TRBJ2-5; V gene: TRBV7-2; CDR3 length: 14; clone size: many; D gene: .; CDR3 DNA: TGTGCCAGCAGCTTAGGAAGAGAGAACAGGGCCCAGTACTTC; CDR3 protein: CASSLGRENRAQYF
J gene: TRBJ2-7; V gene: TRBV5-1; CDR3 length: 14; clone size: many; D gene: TRBD2; CDR3 DNA: TGCGCCAGCAGCTCACTAGCGGATTCCTACGAGCAGTACTTC; CDR3 protein: CASSSLADSYEQYF
J gene: TRBJ1-6; V gene: TRBV7-2; CDR3 length: 18; clone size: few; D gene: .; CDR3 DNA: TGTGCCAGCAGCTTAGTAGGGGCGGAGAGCTCCTATAATTCACCCCTCCACTTT; CDR3 protein: CASSLVGAESSYNSPLHF
J gene: TRBJ1-1; V gene: TRBV9; CDR3 length: 16; clone size: many; D gene: .; CDR3 DNA: TGTGCCAGCAGCGGTCCTATCACAGGTTGGGCGACTGAAGCTTTCTTT; CDR3 protein: CASSGPITGWATEAFF
J gene: TRBJ2-7; V gene: TRBV20-1; CDR3 length: 14; clone size: many; D gene: TRBD1; CDR3 DNA: TGCAGTGCCAGCCTGACAGGGGTGGTCCACGAGCAGTACTTC; CDR3 protein: CSASLTGVVHEQYF
J gene: TRBJ1-1; V gene: TRBV12-3/TRBV12-4; CDR3 length: 13; clone size: many; D gene: .; CDR3 DNA: TGTGCCAGCAATACCGGGCCGAGCAGCGAAGCTTTCTTT; CDR3 protein: CASNTGPSSEAFF
J gene: TRBJ2-7; V gene: TRBV12-3/TRBV12-4; CDR3 length: 13; clone size: many; D gene: .; CDR3 DNA: TGTGCCAGCAGTTTGGGTATGAGCTACGAGCAGTACTTC; CDR3 protein: CASSLGMSYEQYF
J gene: TRBJ2-2; V gene: TRBV9; CDR3 length: 15; clone size: many; D gene: .; CDR3 DNA: TGTGCCAGCAGCGTAGGAAGAGACTTGACCGGGGAGCTGTTTTTT; CDR3 protein: CASSVGRDLTGELFF
J gene: TRBJ1-1; V gene: TRBV5-1; CDR3 length: 14; clone size: many; D gene: .; CDR3 DNA: TGCGCCAGCAGCCTGGACCCGGGGAGCACTGAAGCTTTCTTT; CDR3 protein: CASSLDPGSTEAFF
J gene: TRBJ2-7; V gene: TRBV29-1; CDR3 length: 15; clone size: .; D gene: .; CDR3 DNA: TGCAGCGTTGAAGATAGGTTTAGAAGTTCGGACGAGCAGTACTTC; CDR3 protein: CSVEDRFRSSDEQYF
J gene: TRBJ2-5; V gene: TRBV5-1; CDR3 length: 14; clone size: many; D gene: .; CDR3 DNA: TGCGCCAGCAGCTTGGTGGATTGGCAAGAGACCCAGTACTTC; CDR3 protein: CASSLVDWQETQYF
J gene: TRBJ2-5; V gene: TRBV5-1; CDR3 length: 15; clone size: many; D gene: TRBD1; CDR3 DNA: TGCGCCAGCAGCTCCACCCCGACAGGGCAAGAGACCCAGTACTTC; CDR3 protein: CASSSTPTGQETQYF
J gene: TRBJ2-5; V gene: TRBV28; CDR3 length: 15; clone size: many; D gene: TRBD2; CDR3 DNA: TGTGCCAGCAGTATGCCGGGACTAGCAGAAGAGACCCAGTACTTC; CDR3 protein: CASSMPGLAEETQYF
J gene: TRBJ2-4; V gene: TRBV28; CDR3 length: 17; clone size: .; D gene: .; CDR3 DNA: TGTGCCAGCAGTGAGGCGATCGGCCTCCTAGCCAAAAACTTTCAGTACTTC; CDR3 protein: CASSEAIGLLAKNFQYF
J gene: TRBJ2-7; V gene: TRBV2; CDR3 length: 14; clone size: many; D gene: .; CDR3 DNA: TGTGCCAGCATTAGGACCCCAAGCTCCTACGAGCAGTACTTC; CDR3 protein: CASIRTPSSYEQYF
J gene: TRBJ2-3; V gene: TRBV6-1; CDR3 length: 12; clone size: many; D gene: .; CDR3 DNA: TGTGCCAGCAGTGAAAGGGTAGATACGCAGTATTTT; CDR3 protein: CASSERVDTQYF
J gene: TRBJ2-5; V gene: TRBV6-2/TRBV6-3; CDR3 length: 15; clone size: .; D gene: .; CDR3 DNA: TGTGCCAGCAGTTTACGACATAGCGACCAAGAGACCCAGTACTTC; CDR3 protein: CASSLRHSDQETQYF
J gene: TRBJ1-1; V gene: TRBV12-3/TRBV12-4; CDR3 length: 17; clone size: few; D gene: TRBD1; CDR3 DNA: TGTGCCAGCAGTTCAGGACAGGGCTACCTCAGAAACACTGAAGCTTTCTTT; CDR3 protein: CASSSGQGYLRNTEAFF
J gene: TRBJ1-1; V gene: TRBV18; CDR3 length: 14; clone size: many; D gene: TRBD1; CDR3 DNA: TGTGCCAGCTCACCAAGGGACAGATCTTCTGAAGCTTTCTTT; CDR3 protein: CASSPRDRSSEAFF
J gene: TRBJ1-1; V gene: TRBV2; CDR3 length: 14; clone size: many; D gene: .; CDR3 DNA: TGTGCCAGCAGTGATCGACAGATGAACACTGAAGCTTTCTTT; CDR3 protein: CASSDRQMNTEAFF
J gene: TRBJ1-5; V gene: TRBV2; CDR3 length: 13; clone size: .; D gene: .; CDR3 DNA: TGTGCTAGTGCCGGATTCAGCAATCAGCCCCAGCATTTT; CDR3 protein: CASAGFSNQPQHF
J gene: TRBJ1-6; V gene: TRBV7-2; CDR3 length: 14; clone size: many; D gene: TRBD1; CDR3 DNA: TGTGCCAGCAGCTCGACAGGGACTAATTCACCCCTCCACTTT; CDR3 protein: CASSSTGTNSPLHF
J gene: TRBJ2-7; V gene: TRBV15; CDR3 length: 16; clone size: many; D gene: .; CDR3 DNA: TGTGCCACCAGCAGAGGATTTACGAGGCAGGCCTACGAGCAGTACTTC; CDR3 protein: CATSRGFTRQAYEQYF
J gene: TRBJ2-2; V gene: TRBV6-1; CDR3 length: 16; clone size: many; D gene: .; CDR3 DNA: TGTGCCAGCAGTACCATTACCGGGACAAACACCGGGGAGCTGTTTTTT; CDR3 protein: CASSTITGTNTGELFF
J gene: TRBJ1-5; V gene: TRBV7-2; CDR3 length: 14; clone size: .; D gene: TRBD1; CDR3 DNA: TGTGCCAGCAGCTTAAGGGGGGACAGTCAGCCCCAGCATTTT; CDR3 protein: CASSLRGDSQPQHF
J gene: TRBJ1-2; V gene: TRBV4-3; CDR3 length: 14; clone size: many; D gene: .; CDR3 DNA: TGCGCCAGCAGCCAAGATAACAGGGCATATGGCTACACCTTC; CDR3 protein: CASSQDNRAYGYTF
J gene: TRBJ2-7; V gene: TRBV29-1; CDR3 length: 13; clone size: .; D gene: .; CDR3 DNA: TGCAGCGTCCTAGGGGACAACTCCTACGAGCAGTACTTC; CDR3 protein: CSVLGDNSYEQYF
J gene: TRBJ2-7; V gene: TRBV11-1; CDR3 length: 13; clone size: many; D gene: .; CDR3 DNA: TGTGCCAGCAGCTCCAGGACAGCCGGCGAGCAGTACTTC; CDR3 protein: CASSSRTAGEQYF
J gene: TRBJ1-1; V gene: TRBV5-1; CDR3 length: 15; clone size: many; D gene: TRBD1; CDR3 DNA: TGCGCCAGCAGCTTGGATGACAGGGTATATACTGAAGCTTTCTTT; CDR3 protein: CASSLDDRVYTEAFF
J gene: TRBJ2-5; V gene: TRBV5-1; CDR3 length: 15; clone size: many; D gene: TRBD1; CDR3 DNA: TGCGCCAGCAGCCGACCGGACAGGGTGGGAGAGACCCAGTACTTC; CDR3 protein: CASSRPDRVGETQYF
J gene: TRBJ1-6; V gene: TRBV7-2; CDR3 length: 15; clone size: many; D gene: TRBD1; CDR3 DNA: TGTGCCAGCAGCTCTAGACAGGGGTATAATTCACCCCTCCACTTT; CDR3 protein: CASSSRQGYNSPLHF
J gene: TRBJ1-2; V gene: TRBV6-5; CDR3 length: 15; clone size: many; D gene: .; CDR3 DNA: TGTGCCAGCAGTTACTTTGCTGCTAGGAACTATGGCTACACCTTC; CDR3 protein: CASSYFAARNYGYTF
J gene: TRBJ2-5; V gene: TRBV28; CDR3 length: 15; clone size: .; D gene: .; CDR3 DNA: TGTGCCAGCAGCGCCTTTCGTAAGGGTCGGGAGACCCAGTACTTC; CDR3 protein: CASSAFRKGRETQYF
J gene: TRBJ2-7; V gene: TRBV12-3/TRBV12-4; CDR3 length: 15; clone size: few; D gene: TRBD1; CDR3 DNA: TGTGCCAGCAGCCCGGACAGGACCTACTCCTACGAGCAGTACTTC; CDR3 protein: CASSPDRTYSYEQYF
J gene: TRBJ1-5; V gene: TRBV5-1; CDR3 length: 17; clone size: .; D gene: TRBD1; CDR3 DNA: TGCGCCAGCAGCTTGGGGCAGGGGGAGCCTAGCAATCAGCCCCAGCATTTT; CDR3 protein: CASSLGQGEPSNQPQHF
J gene: TRBJ1-1; V gene: TRBV6-5; CDR3 length: 15; clone size: many; D gene: .; CDR3 DNA: TGTGCCAGCAGCACCTCAGGGCGGATGAACACTGAAGCTTTCTTT; CDR3 protein: CASSTSGRMNTEAFF
J gene: TRBJ2-7; V gene: TRBV20-1; CDR3 length: 16; clone size: many; D gene: .; CDR3 DNA: TGCAGTGCTAAAGTGGGCCCGACATTAATCTCCTACGAGCAGTACTTC; CDR3 protein: CSAKVGPTLISYEQYF
J gene: TRBJ2-2; V gene: TRBV7-9; CDR3 length: 15; clone size: many; D gene: .; CDR3 DNA: TGTGCCAGCAGCGGCTCAGGACTGATCACCGGGGAGCTGTTTTTT; CDR3 protein: CASSGSGLITGELFF
J gene: TRBJ2-7; V gene: TRBV7-2; CDR3 length: 14; clone size: .; D gene: TRBD2; CDR3 DNA: TGTGCCAGCAGCTTGAGTCTAGCGGGCTACGAGCAGTACTTC; CDR3 protein: CASSLSLAGYEQYF